This T cell receptor (beta chain) was identified in a study of control samples from healthy donors and cancer patients. V lost 3 bases and J lost 5, with 11 bases in between. Germline CDR1 reads KGHSH; CDR2 reads LQKENI. This CDR3 spans 14 amino acids. Clones were sequenced by immunoSEQ multiplex PCR, and TCRdb holds only the in-frame ones, with some missing. The table has some 17,000 clones, roughly 89% seen once. This clone was detected only a few times. The rearrangement uses TRBV18 and TRBJ1-5; D remains unclear. The sequence was obtained from a man aged 55 to 70 with head and neck cancer. What was sequenced was PBMCs. CDR3 residues: CASSPEDGYQPQHF. The CDR3 region has the DNA TGTGCCAGCTCACCGGAGGACGGATATCAGCCCCAGCATTTT.